These 3 T cell receptor beta chains were all obtained from the same sample, sequenced in a study of blood T cell repertoires in COVID-19. Produced via immunoSEQ multiplex PCR; TCRdb's table is partial and in-frame only. Of a few hundred thousand clones listed, over 85% were seen once; the top ten hold 1.5% to 2%. The sequenced material came from peripheral blood. These receptors all come from a woman in her 30s with COVID-19, enrolled during active disease.

This rearrangement joins TRBV6-4 to TRBJ2-2; D might be TRBD1 (5 bases). This CDR3 has 13 residues. V shed 0 bases and J shed 6 bases, with 5 bases lying between them. Germline loops: CDR1 MRHNA, CDR2 SNTAGT. The CDR3 is CASSDSTAGELFF. For the CDR3, the DNA is TGTGCCAGCAGTGACTCGACAGCCGGGGAGCTGTTTTTT.

This chain connects TRBV30 to TRBJ1-1, with TRBD1 identical over 7 bases. Germline CDR1 and CDR2: GTSNPN and SVGIG (reference sequence). The length of the CDR3 is 13 residues. After removal of 0 bases from V and 5 bases from J, the junction contained 3 bases not matched to a gene. CDR3 DNA sequence: TGTGCCTGGAGTGTACAGGGGAGGACTGAAGCTTTCTTT. It translates to CAWSVQGRTEAFF.

The genes are TRBV9 and TRBJ2-2; TRBD2 might be the D (6 bases). Per the germline V gene, CDR1 is SGDLS and CDR2 is YYNGEE. The CDR3 runs to 17 residues. V was pared by 0 bases and J by 6 bases, with 18 bases between. The CDR3 protein is CASSVALIGGASGELFF. CDR3 DNA sequence: TGTGCCAGCAGCGTAGCCCTAATCGGGGGAGCGTCCGGGGAGCTGTTTTTT.